The rows below give T cell receptor beta chains drawn from one sample of a study of read filtering for tumor transcriptome and immune sequencing. TCRdb re-called the reads through MiXCR, storing one row per CDR3 protein. This sample has about 86,000 distinct CDR3 sequences, with around an eighth found just once. The sequenced sample was a population of CD138-negative cells sorted from bone marrow. The source of these receptors is a donor aged 40 or over with multiple myeloma. Both conserved end residues are part of each CDR3. The order of the fields is J gene, clone size, V gene, D gene, CDR3 DNA, CDR3 protein. D genes are given only for firm matches. Some rows mark clone size as missing; the rest say once, few, many or name a class of expanded clone.

TRBJ2-7 | . | TRBV11-3 | TRBD1 | TGTGCCAGCAGCCCACCGGGACAGGGCCCCCAGCAGTACTTC | CASSPPGQGPQQYF
TRBJ1-5 | . | TRBV28 | . | TGTGCCAGCAGAGGCGGGGTACTGATAAGCAATCAGCCCCAGCATTTT | CASRGGVLISNQPQHF
TRBJ2-7 | many | TRBV5-1 | . | TGCGCCAGCAGCTTGGATGGGCAGGGAAATAAGGAGCAGTACTTC | CASSLDGQGNKEQYF
TRBJ2-7 | many | TRBV29-1 | . | TGCAGCGTTGGGCAGATCGCCACCTACGAGCAGTACTTC | CSVGQIATYEQYF
TRBJ2-5 | many | TRBV5-1 | TRBD2 | TGCGCCAGCAGCTCCCTAGCGGTAGGGGAGACCCAGTACTTC | CASSSLAVGETQYF
TRBJ2-2 | many | TRBV29-1 | . | TGCAGCGTTCGGGAGACGAACGGGGAGCTGTTTTTT | CSVRETNGELFF
TRBJ2-3 | . | TRBV7-2 | . | TGTGCCAGCAGCTTTGGGCCTATCACAGATACGCAGTATTTT | CASSFGPITDTQYF
TRBJ2-7 | few | TRBV3-1 | TRBD1 | TGTGCCAGCGGCCCTGGACAGGGATGGGACTACGAGCAGTACTTC | CASGPGQGWDYEQYF
TRBJ2-7 | many | TRBV6-5 | . | TGTGCCAGCAGTTACGGGTGGAGTAAGAGCGAGCAGTACTTC | CASSYGWSKSEQYF
TRBJ1-6 | many | TRBV3-1 | . | TGTGCCAGCAGCATCGGGGGGGGGAATTCACCCCTCCACTTT | CASSIGGGNSPLHF
TRBJ2-3 | many | TRBV10-1 | TRBD1 | TGCGCCAGCAGTGAGTCGGGGACAGGAGGATCAGATACGCAGTATTTT | CASSESGTGGSDTQYF
TRBJ2-1 | many | TRBV7-3 | . | TGTGCCAGCAGCTTAACGCCGGGAACTCTCAATGAGCAGTTCTTC | CASSLTPGTLNEQFF
TRBJ2-1 | many | TRBV7-9 | . | TGTGCCAGCAGCTTACATGAGCAGTTCTTC | CASSLHEQFF
TRBJ2-7 | many | TRBV20-1 | TRBD1 | TGCAGTGCTACGGGGGTTATGGGGACAGGATCCTACGAGCAGTACTTC | CSATGVMGTGSYEQYF
TRBJ2-2 | . | TRBV9 | TRBD2 | TGTGTCAGCAGCGTAGGACTAGCGTCGAACACCGGGGAGCTGTTTTTT | CVSSVGLASNTGELFF
TRBJ2-3 | many | TRBV7-6 | TRBD1 | TGTGCCAGCAGCTCAGTGCCTCTTACAGGGGCAGATACGCAGTATTTT | CASSSVPLTGADTQYF
TRBJ2-1 | many | TRBV28 | . | TGTGCCAGCACCCAGGTTGTACAGAACAATGAGCAGTTCTTC | CASTQVVQNNEQFF
TRBJ2-1 | . | TRBV5-1 | . | TGCGCCAGCAGTTTGGCCGTGGGGGGACTGTCCTACAATGAGCAGTTCTTC | CASSLAVGGLSYNEQFF
TRBJ2-5 | many | TRBV20-1 | . | TGCAGTGCTCACACGAGACCTGAGGAGACCCAGTACTTC | CSAHTRPEETQYF
TRBJ2-3 | many | TRBV5-1 | TRBD1 | TGCGCCAGCAGGACAGGGGCCCTCACAGATACGCAGTATTTT | CASRTGALTDTQYF
TRBJ2-7 | many | TRBV4-1 | . | TGCGCCAGCAGCCAAGTTCCTAGTTCCAACGAGCAGTACTTC | CASSQVPSSNEQYF